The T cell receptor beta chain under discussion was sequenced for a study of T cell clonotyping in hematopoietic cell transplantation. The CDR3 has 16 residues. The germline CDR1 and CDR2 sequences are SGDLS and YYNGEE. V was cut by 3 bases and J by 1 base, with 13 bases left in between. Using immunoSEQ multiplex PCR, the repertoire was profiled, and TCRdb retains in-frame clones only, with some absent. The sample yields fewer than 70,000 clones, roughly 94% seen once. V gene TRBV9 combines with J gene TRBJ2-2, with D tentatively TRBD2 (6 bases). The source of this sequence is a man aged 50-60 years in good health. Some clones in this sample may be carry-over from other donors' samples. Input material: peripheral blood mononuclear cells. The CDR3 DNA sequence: TGTGCCAGCAGCGGACGGCGGCGGGGGAACACCGGGGAGCTGTTTTTT. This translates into CASSGRRRGNTGELFF.